The rows below give T cell receptor beta chains drawn from one sample of a study of Graves' ophthalmopathy and Graves' hyperthyroidism. TCRdb ran MiXCR on the multiplex PCR reads and lists one entry per CDR3 protein. This sample has about 210,000 distinct CDR3 sequences; under 30% occur once, and the top ten carry about 8.2%. Material for sequencing was peripheral blood. These receptors were taken from a man aged 50 or older with Graves' ophthalmopathy. CDR3s include the opening cysteine and the closing phenylalanine or tryptophan. A D gene is named only where the DNA matches it firmly. Not all rows give a size; the values are once, few, many and, for expanded clones, a class.

>TRBV12-3/TRBV12-4|NA|NA
CASGRVMNTEAFF
>TRBV28|NA|TRBD2
CASLAGTSGQGYEQYF
>TRBV27|many|NA
CASSLSVRAPEAFF
>TRBV6-4|NA|TRBD1
CASSYWTGGTYGYTF
>TRBV6-2/TRBV6-3|NA|TRBD1
CASSTTGNRRFYGYTF
>TRBV4-1|NA|TRBD1
CASSQDRPWGQGRNTEAFF
>TRBV15|NA|TRBD2
CATSRKLAGDGTGELFF
>TRBV6-2/TRBV6-3|many|TRBD1
CASRSAGTGIYEQYF
>TRBV19|few|NA
CASSSGTPYGYTF
>TRBV6-5|NA|NA
CASSLSRDSEQYF
>TRBV15|many|NA
CATSRDRGMTNYGYTF
>TRBV28|many|TRBD1
CASSNRGESYNSPLHF
>TRBV6-1|many|TRBD1
CASRDRGPTEAFF
>TRBV6-4|many|NA
CASILKYGWRDNVHTEAFF
>TRBV28|NA|NA
CASSPGWGNTEAFF
>TRBV7-3|many|TRBD2
CASSPTGLAGVGTQYF